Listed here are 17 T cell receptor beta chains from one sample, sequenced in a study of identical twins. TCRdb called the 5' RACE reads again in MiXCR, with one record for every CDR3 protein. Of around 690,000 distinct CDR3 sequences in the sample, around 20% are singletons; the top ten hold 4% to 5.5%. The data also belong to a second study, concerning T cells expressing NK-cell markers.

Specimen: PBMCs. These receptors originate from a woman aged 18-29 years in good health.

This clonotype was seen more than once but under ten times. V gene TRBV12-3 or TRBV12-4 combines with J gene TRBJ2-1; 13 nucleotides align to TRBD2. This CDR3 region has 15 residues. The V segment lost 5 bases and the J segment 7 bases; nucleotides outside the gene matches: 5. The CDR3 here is CASSPGLAGENEQFF. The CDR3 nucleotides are TGTGCCAGCAGTCCCGGACTAGCGGGAGAGAATGAGCAGTTCTTC.

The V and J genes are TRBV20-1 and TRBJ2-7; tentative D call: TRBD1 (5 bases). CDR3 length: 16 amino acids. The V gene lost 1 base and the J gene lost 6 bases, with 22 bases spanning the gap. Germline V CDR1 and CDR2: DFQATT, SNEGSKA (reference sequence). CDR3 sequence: CSARGVVGAQVGEQYF. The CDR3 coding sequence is TGCAGTGCTAGAGGAGTAGTAGGGGCCCAGGTCGGCGAGCAGTACTTC.

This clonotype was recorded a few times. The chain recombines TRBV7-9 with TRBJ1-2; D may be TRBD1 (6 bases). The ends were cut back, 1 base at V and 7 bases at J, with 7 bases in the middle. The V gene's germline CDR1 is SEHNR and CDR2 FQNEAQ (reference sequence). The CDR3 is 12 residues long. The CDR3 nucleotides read TGTGCCAGCAGCTTAGAACAGGGTGGCTACACCTTC. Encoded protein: CASSLEQGGYTF.

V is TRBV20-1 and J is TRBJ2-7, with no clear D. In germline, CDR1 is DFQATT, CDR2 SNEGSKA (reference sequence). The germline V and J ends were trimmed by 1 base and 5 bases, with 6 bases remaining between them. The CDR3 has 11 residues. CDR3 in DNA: TGCAGTGCTAGAGGCGCGGACGAGCAGTACTTC. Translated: CSARGADEQYF.

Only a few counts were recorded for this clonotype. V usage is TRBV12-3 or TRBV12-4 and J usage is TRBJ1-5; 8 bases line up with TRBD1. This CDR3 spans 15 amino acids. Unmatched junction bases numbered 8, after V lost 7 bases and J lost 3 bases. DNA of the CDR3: TGTGCCAGCAAGGTGGGGGACAGGTACAATCAGCCCCAGCATTTT. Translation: CASKVGDRYNQPQHF.

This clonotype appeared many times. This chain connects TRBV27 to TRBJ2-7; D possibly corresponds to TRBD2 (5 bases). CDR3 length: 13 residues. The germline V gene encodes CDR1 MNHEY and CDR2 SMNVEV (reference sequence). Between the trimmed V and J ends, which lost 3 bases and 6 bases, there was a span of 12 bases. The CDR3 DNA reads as TGTGCCAGCAGTTTCGGGAATCTCCTCGAGCAGTACTTC. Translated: CASSFGNLLEQYF.

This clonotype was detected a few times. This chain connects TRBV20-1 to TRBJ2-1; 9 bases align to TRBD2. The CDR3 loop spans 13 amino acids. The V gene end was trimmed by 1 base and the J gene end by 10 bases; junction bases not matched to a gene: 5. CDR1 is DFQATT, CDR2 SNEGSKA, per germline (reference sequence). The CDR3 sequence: CSARGGGAEEQFF. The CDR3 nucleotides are TGCAGTGCTAGAGGCGGGGGGGCTGAGGAGCAGTTCTTC.

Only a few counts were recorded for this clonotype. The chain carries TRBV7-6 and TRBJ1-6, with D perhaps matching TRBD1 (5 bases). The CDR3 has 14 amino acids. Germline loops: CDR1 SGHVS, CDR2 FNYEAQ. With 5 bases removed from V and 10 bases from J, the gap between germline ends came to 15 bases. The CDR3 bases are TGTGCCAGCAGCCTTGGGGGGATCTACTCACCCCTCCACTTT. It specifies CASSLGGIYSPLHF.

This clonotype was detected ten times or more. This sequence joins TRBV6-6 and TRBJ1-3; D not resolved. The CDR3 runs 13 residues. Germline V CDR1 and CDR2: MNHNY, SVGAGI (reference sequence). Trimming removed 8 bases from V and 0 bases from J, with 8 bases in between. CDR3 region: CASADRSGNTIYF. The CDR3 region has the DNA TGTGCCAGCGCGGACCGCTCTGGAAACACCATATATTTT.

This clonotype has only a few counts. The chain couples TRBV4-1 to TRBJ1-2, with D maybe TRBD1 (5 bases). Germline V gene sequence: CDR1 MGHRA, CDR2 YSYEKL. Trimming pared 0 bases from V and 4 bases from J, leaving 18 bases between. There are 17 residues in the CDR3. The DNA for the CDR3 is TGCGCCAGCAGCCAAGACCCTCCTGGAACAGGCGGCTATGGCTACACCTTC. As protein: CASSQDPPGTGGYGYTF.

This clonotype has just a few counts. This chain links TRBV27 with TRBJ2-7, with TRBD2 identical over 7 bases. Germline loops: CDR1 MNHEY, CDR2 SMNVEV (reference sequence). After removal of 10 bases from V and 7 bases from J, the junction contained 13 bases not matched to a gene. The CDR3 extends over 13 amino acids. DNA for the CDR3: TGTGCCACCGGGGGGAGAGGAGGGTCGGAGCAGTACTTC. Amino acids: CATGGRGGSEQYF.

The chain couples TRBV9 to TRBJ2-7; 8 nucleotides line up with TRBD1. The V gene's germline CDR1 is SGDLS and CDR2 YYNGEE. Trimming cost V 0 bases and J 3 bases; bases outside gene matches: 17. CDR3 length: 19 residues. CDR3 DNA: TGTGCCAGCAGCGTAGCTACTACTCCGGGCGGACAGGGCGACTACGAGCAGTACTTC. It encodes CASSVATTPGGQGDYEQYF.

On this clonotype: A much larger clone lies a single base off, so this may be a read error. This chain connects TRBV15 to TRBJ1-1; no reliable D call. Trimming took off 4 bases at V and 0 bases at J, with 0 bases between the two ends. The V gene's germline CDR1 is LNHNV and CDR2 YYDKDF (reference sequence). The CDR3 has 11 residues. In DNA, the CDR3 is TGTGCCACCAGCATGAACACTGAAGCTTTCTTT. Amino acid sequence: CATSMNTEAFF.

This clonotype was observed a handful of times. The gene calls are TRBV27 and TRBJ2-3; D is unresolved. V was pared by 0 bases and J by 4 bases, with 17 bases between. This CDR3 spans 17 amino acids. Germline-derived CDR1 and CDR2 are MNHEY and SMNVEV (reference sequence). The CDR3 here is CASSLSFALSSADTQYF. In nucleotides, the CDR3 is TGTGCCAGCAGTTTATCGTTCGCCCTATCCTCCGCAGATACGCAGTATTTT.

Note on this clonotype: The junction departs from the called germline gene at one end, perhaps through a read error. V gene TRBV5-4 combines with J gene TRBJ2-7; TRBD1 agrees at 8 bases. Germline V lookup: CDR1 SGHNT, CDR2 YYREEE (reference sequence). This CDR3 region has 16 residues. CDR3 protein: CASSQPYSTGEDEQYF. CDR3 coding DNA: TGCGCCAGCAGCCAACCTTACTCGACAGGGGAGGACGAGCAGTACTTC.

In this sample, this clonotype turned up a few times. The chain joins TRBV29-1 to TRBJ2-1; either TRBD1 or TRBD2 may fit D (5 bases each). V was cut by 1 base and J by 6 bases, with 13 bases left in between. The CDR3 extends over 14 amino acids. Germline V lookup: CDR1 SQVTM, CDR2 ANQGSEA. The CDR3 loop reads CSVEGGDYVNEQFF. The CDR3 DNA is TGCAGCGTTGAAGGAGGGGATTACGTCAATGAGCAGTTCTTC.

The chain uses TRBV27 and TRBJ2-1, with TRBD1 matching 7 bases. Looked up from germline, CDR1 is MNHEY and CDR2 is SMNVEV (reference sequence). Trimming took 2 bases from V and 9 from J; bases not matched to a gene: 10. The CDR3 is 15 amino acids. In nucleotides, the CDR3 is TGTGCCAGCAGTTTAATACAGGGGATAGAGAGTGAGCAGTTCTTC. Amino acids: CASSLIQGIESEQFF.